The 30 T cell receptor beta chains below all came from one sample that was sequenced in a study of shared clonotypes between healthy human individuals. Data came from immunoSEQ multiplex PCR; TCRdb stores just in-frame clones and leaves some out. The sample includes 850,000 to 1,200,000 clones, around 74% seen only once; the top ten take roughly 1.4%. The specimen sequenced was memory CD4+ T cells sorted from blood. The subset: CD45RA-negative fraction. Receptors originate from a man aged 18 to 35 in good health.

This clone was detected a few times. The rearrangement links TRBV4-1 to TRBJ1-1, with 9 positions matching TRBD1. This CDR3 comprises 15 residues. The germline CDR1 and CDR2 sequences are MGHRA and YSYEKL. V lost 6 bases to trimming and J lost 4 bases; unmatched junction nucleotides: 9. The CDR3: CASSRDRVRSTEAFF. As DNA, the CDR3 is TGCGCCAGCAGTCGGGACAGGGTAAGGAGCACTGAAGCTTTCTTT.

This clone was found a few times. The rearrangement links TRBV6-6 to TRBJ1-5; no reliable D call. The CDR3 is made up of 13 amino acids. The germline V gene has CDR1 MNHNY and CDR2 SVGAGI (reference sequence). Trimming took off 2 bases at V and 7 bases at J, with 9 bases between the two ends. The chain's CDR3 is CASSYPLGQPQHF. Here the CDR3 DNA reads TGTGCCAGCAGTTACCCTCTTGGGCAGCCCCAGCATTTT.

This clone showed up just a few times. The chain combines TRBV5-1 with TRBJ1-2; D not certain. The CDR3 length is 21 residues. Germline CDR1 SGHRS, CDR2 YFSETQ. Trimming cost V 1 base and J 2 bases, with 30 bases left between them. As DNA, the CDR3 is TGCGCCAGCAGCTTGTCTCGACCAGGCCGGGAAAGGTTCGGCACAAACTATGGCTACACCTTC. Its protein is CASSLSRPGRERFGTNYGYTF.

J is TRBJ2-3 and V is TRBV9, with D tentatively TRBD1 or TRBD2 (6 bases each). Germline CDR1 SGDLS, CDR2 YYNGEE. This CDR3 is built from 15 residues. Trimming took off 0 bases at V and 0 bases at J, with 8 bases between the two ends. CDR3 nucleotide sequence: TGTGCCAGCAGCGTAGAAGGGGGGAGCACAGATACGCAGTATTTT. Protein sequence: CASSVEGGSTDTQYF.

The genes are TRBV6-1 and TRBJ1-5; D is ambiguous. Germline V CDR1 and CDR2: MNHNS, SASEGT. V gave up 6 bases and J gave up 3 bases, with 3 bases separating them. The CDR3 is made up of 11 amino acids. CDR3 coding DNA: TGTGCCAGCAGCACCAATCAGCCCCAGCATTTT. This codes for CASSTNQPQHF.

The chain carries TRBV5-1 and TRBJ2-7; TRBD1 matches at 9 bases. Trimming at V came to 3 bases and at J to 6 bases, leaving 4 bases not matched to a gene. The germline CDR1 and CDR2 sequences are SGHRS and YFSETQ. The CDR3 extends over 13 amino acids. This CDR3 is CASSWGQGSEQYF. In DNA form, the CDR3 reads TGCGCCAGCAGCTGGGGACAGGGCAGCGAGCAGTACTTC.

The J gene is TRBJ2-7, the V gene TRBV18, with no clear D. Trimming removed 0 bases at V and 0 bases at J, with 9 bases between. From germline, CDR1 is KGHSH and CDR2 LQKENI. The CDR3 consists of 15 residues. CDR3 sequence: CASSPPSRSSYEQYF. Written as DNA, the CDR3 is TGTGCCAGCTCACCACCCTCCCGGAGCTCCTACGAGCAGTACTTC.

This chain joins TRBV28 and TRBJ2-7; 8 nucleotides agree with TRBD2. Germline assignment: CDR1 MDHEN and CDR2 SYDVKM. Germline trimming cut 6 bases from V and 5 bases from J; bases unmatched to any gene: 15. CDR3 length: 16 amino acids. CDR3: CASSAASGGHRNEQYF. The CDR3 DNA reads TGTGCCAGCAGCGCCGCAAGCGGGGGTCATAGGAACGAGCAGTACTTC.

In its sample, this clone was seen a few times. The chain combines TRBV10-3 with TRBJ1-4; D remains unclear. The CDR3 loop spans 13 amino acids. The V and J ends lost 8 bases and 3 bases respectively, with 10 bases between them. Per the germline V gene, CDR1 is ENHRY and CDR2 is SYGVKD. The CDR3 DNA is TGTGCCATCGGCCGGGAAGCTAATGAAAAACTGTTTTTT. It specifies CAIGREANEKLFF.

The chain employs TRBV5-6 and TRBJ1-2, with a tentative D call TRBD1 (6 bases). The CDR3 consists of 14 residues. CDR1 SGHDT and CDR2 YYEEEE come from the germline V gene. The ends were cut back, 4 bases at V and 4 bases at J, with 14 bases in the middle. The CDR3 is CASSVDRNLYGYTF. The CDR3 DNA follows: TGTGCCAGCAGCGTCGACAGGAACCTCTATGGCTACACCTTC.

The gene calls are TRBV7-8 and TRBJ1-2; unclear D gene. Looked up from germline, CDR1 is SGHVS and CDR2 is FQNEAQ. The CDR3 length is 15 residues. The germline V and J ends were trimmed by 3 bases and 8 bases, with 19 bases remaining between them. CDR3 bases: TGTGCCAGCAGCTTGCCCCTGGTTTCGGGAGGAGGCTACACCTTC. This translates into CASSLPLVSGGGYTF.

This clone was seen many times. The rearrangement links TRBV4-2 to TRBJ1-1, with 9 bases that match TRBD1. CDR3 size: 17 residues. In germline, CDR1 is LGHNA, CDR2 YNFKEQ. V was pared by 0 bases and J by 4 bases, with 9 bases of the junction left unmatched. The DNA for the CDR3 is TGTGCCAGCAGCCAAGAAAGGGGGACAGGGCTAAGCACTGAAGCTTTCTTT. It is translated as CASSQERGTGLSTEAFF.

The CDR3 spells CASSPGFPSGNTIYF. CDR3 DNA: TGTGCCAGCAGTCCGGGATTCCCCTCTGGAAACACCATATATTTT. The V call is TRBV27, the J call TRBJ1-3; D is undetermined. The CDR3 length is 15 residues. Germline V gene sequence: CDR1 MNHEY, CDR2 SMNVEV (reference sequence). V shed 5 bases and J shed 0 bases, with 11 bases lying between them.

Notes on this clone: In the same sample, other DNA sequences code for this CDR3. The chain has TRBV19 and TRBJ2-5; D ambiguous. CDR1 and CDR2 from the germline V gene are LNHDA and SQIVND (reference sequence). There are 14 residues in the CDR3. V lost 7 bases, J lost 1 base, and 13 bases lay in between. The CDR3 sequence is CASTPGPPQETQYF. In DNA, the CDR3 is TGTGCCAGTACTCCGGGCCCGCCCCAAGAGACCCAGTACTTC.

The chain has TRBV19 and TRBJ2-3; 8 nucleotides align to TRBD2. CDR3 length equals 15 residues. V shed 4 bases and J 4 bases; nucleotides not matched to a gene: 7. Per germline, CDR1 LNHDA and CDR2 SQIVND (reference sequence). In DNA form, the CDR3 reads TGTGCCAGTAGTACCGGACTAGCTTGGGCAGATACGCAGTATTTT. It translates to CASSTGLAWADTQYF. Filled out from reference TRBV19 and TRBJ2-3, the complete variable domain reads DGGITQSPKYLFRKEGQNVTLSCEQNLNHDAMYWYRQDPGQGLRLIYYSQIVNDFQKGDIAEGYSVSREKKESFPLTVTSAQKNPTAFYLCASSTGLAWADTQYFGPGTRLTVL.

This clone was seen only once. V usage is TRBV7-2 and J usage is TRBJ2-1, with D uncertain. This CDR3 has 11 amino acids. V gave up 2 bases and J gave up 8 bases, with 4 bases separating them. Germline-derived CDR1 and CDR2 are SGHTA and FQGNSA. The CDR3 sequence: CASSLKHEQFF. The CDR3 DNA follows: TGTGCCAGCAGCTTAAAACATGAGCAGTTCTTC.

The V gene is TRBV29-1, the J gene TRBJ1-1, with 11 bases aligning to TRBD1. Trimming removed 5 bases from V and 0 bases from J; junction bases left unmatched: 17. The CDR3 spans 19 residues. Germline V gives CDR1 SQVTM, CDR2 ANQGSEA. CDR3 protein: CSVTSVPGTGGLMNTEAFF. In DNA form, the CDR3 reads TGCAGCGTTACAAGTGTTCCCGGGACAGGGGGGCTCATGAACACTGAAGCTTTCTTT. The whole variable domain, filled in from reference TRBV29-1 and TRBJ1-1, reads SAVISQKPSRDICQRGTSLTIQCQVDSQVTMMFWYRQQPGQSLTLIATANQGSEATYESGFVIDKFPISRPNLTFSTLTVSNMSPEDSSIYLCSVTSVPGTGGLMNTEAFFGQGTRLTVV.

A single count supports this clone. The J gene is TRBJ2-3, the V gene TRBV15, with D possibly being TRBD2 (5 bases). Germline CDR1 LNHNV, CDR2 YYDKDF (reference sequence). The CDR3 loop spans 14 amino acids. The V and J ends lost 1 base and 5 bases respectively, with 10 bases between them. The CDR3 bases are TGTGCCACCAGCAGAGGAGCGGTAGGAGATACGCAGTATTTT. It yields the protein CATSRGAVGDTQYF.

This clone was seen many times. The identical CDR3 is also encoded by other nucleotide sequences in the sample. The gene calls are TRBV5-1 and TRBJ2-6; 7 positions match TRBD1. The CDR3 extends over 15 amino acids. Looked up from germline, CDR1 is SGHRS and CDR2 is YFSETQ. The V gene end was trimmed by 3 bases and the J gene end by 0 bases; junction bases not matched to a gene: 0. CDR3 in DNA: TGCGCCAGCAGCTCAGGGGGCTCTGGGGCCAACGTCCTGACTTTC. Protein sequence: CASSSGGSGANVLTF.

CDR3 nucleotide sequence: TGCGCCAGCAACTTCTTACCGGGACAGGCTACGGGCGGGGAGCTGTTTTTT. It specifies CASNFLPGQATGGELFF. J is TRBJ2-2 and V is TRBV10-2; 8 positions match TRBD1. The V gene end was trimmed by 7 bases and the J gene end by 7 bases; junction bases not matched to a gene: 17. The CDR3 is 17 amino acids. Germline CDR1 and CDR2: WSHSY and SAAADI.

The chain uses TRBV9 and TRBJ2-5, with 12 bases that match TRBD1. The CDR3 runs to 16 residues. The V gene end was trimmed by 0 bases and the J gene end by 1 base; junction bases not matched to a gene: 1. Germline V gives CDR1 SGDLS, CDR2 YYNGEE. The CDR3 region is CASSVGGQGAQETQYF. CDR3 DNA sequence: TGTGCCAGCAGCGTAGGGGGACAGGGGGCCCAAGAGACCCAGTACTTC.

This clone occurred once. This sequence joins TRBV10-3 and TRBJ1-2, with unresolved D. The germline V and J ends were trimmed by 3 bases and 1 base, with 9 bases remaining between them. This CDR3 region has 14 residues. CDR1 is ENHRY and CDR2 is SYGVKD in the germline V gene. DNA of the CDR3: TGTGCCATCAGTGACGGCGGCCTTAACTATGGCTACACCTTC. Translated, it gives CAISDGGLNYGYTF.

There are a few counts of this clone. Other DNA variants within this sample encode the same CDR3. This rearrangement joins TRBV9 to TRBJ1-1; D is undetermined. V was cut by 0 bases and J by 2 bases, with 5 bases left in between. The germline CDR1 and CDR2 sequences are SGDLS and YYNGEE. The CDR3 is 13 residues long. This chain's CDR3 is CASSVARNTEAFF. The CDR3 DNA is TGTGCCAGCAGCGTAGCGAGAAACACTGAAGCTTTCTTT.

This rearrangement joins TRBV7-2 to TRBJ1-6, with 7 bases aligning to TRBD1. The CDR3 is 16 amino acids. The ends lost 2 bases at V and 6 bases at J; junction bases unmatched: 7. Germline V gives CDR1 SGHTA, CDR2 FQGNSA. The chain's CDR3 is CASSLPTGVSNSPLHF. CDR3 sequence (DNA): TGTGCCAGCAGCTTACCTACAGGGGTTAGTAATTCACCCCTCCACTTT.

CDR3 amino acids: CASSLGGQGNSPLHF. The CDR3 DNA sequence: TGTGCCAGCAGCTTAGGTGGACAGGGCAATTCACCCCTCCACTTT. V is TRBV7-8 and J is TRBJ1-6, with 8 nucleotides matching TRBD1. The length of the CDR3 is 15 residues. The germline gives CDR1 SGHVS, CDR2 FQNEAQ. Trimming cost V 1 base and J 7 bases; bases outside gene matches: 3.

This clone was counted ten times or more. This sequence joins TRBV30 and TRBJ1-2; 9 bases map to TRBD1. This CDR3 is 13 amino acids long. Germline V gene sequence: CDR1 GTSNPN, CDR2 SVGIG (reference sequence). The V gene end was trimmed by 7 bases and the J gene end by 5 bases; junction bases not matched to a gene: 8. CDR3 region: CASTGGSWYGYTF. The CDR3 region has the DNA TGTGCCTCCACAGGGGGCAGTTGGTATGGCTACACCTTC.

This chain joins TRBV9 and TRBJ2-1, with D perhaps being TRBD1 or TRBD2 (5 bases each). V lost 3 bases and J 5 bases, leaving 12 bases between the germline ends. This CDR3 is built from 14 residues. Germline CDR1 SGDLS, CDR2 YYNGEE. The CDR3 sequence is CASSAGTKDNEQFF. CDR3 DNA: TGTGCCAGCAGCGCCGGGACCAAGGACAATGAGCAGTTCTTC.

The chain links TRBV5-1 to TRBJ1-4; 8 bases align to TRBD1. J lost 6 bases, V lost 5 bases, and 6 bases had no gene match. Germline V gives CDR1 SGHRS, CDR2 YFSETQ. The CDR3 consists of 14 residues. The CDR3 bases are TGCGCCAGCAGTTTCGACAGGGGCGATGAAAAACTGTTTTTT. It encodes CASSFDRGDEKLFF.

This clone was counted at least ten times. This rearrangement joins TRBV7-9 to TRBJ2-5; D uncertain. CDR1 and CDR2 from the germline V gene are SEHNR and FQNEAQ (reference sequence). The CDR3 has 14 residues. V was cut by 2 bases and J by 0 bases, with 7 bases left in between. The CDR3 loop reads CASSLLRNQETQYF. The CDR3 DNA reads TGTGCCAGCAGCTTACTACGGAACCAAGAGACCCAGTACTTC.

CDR3 in amino acids: CASREGGSKNIQYF. CDR3 nucleotide sequence: TGTGCCAGCAGAGAAGGGGGTTCCAAAAACATTCAGTACTTC. The V and J genes are TRBV6-5 and TRBJ2-4; D might be TRBD1 (6 bases). This CDR3 has 14 amino acids. The V end lost 6 bases, the J end lost 2 bases, and 11 bases lay between the germline ends. The V gene's germline CDR1 is MNHEY and CDR2 SVGAGI.